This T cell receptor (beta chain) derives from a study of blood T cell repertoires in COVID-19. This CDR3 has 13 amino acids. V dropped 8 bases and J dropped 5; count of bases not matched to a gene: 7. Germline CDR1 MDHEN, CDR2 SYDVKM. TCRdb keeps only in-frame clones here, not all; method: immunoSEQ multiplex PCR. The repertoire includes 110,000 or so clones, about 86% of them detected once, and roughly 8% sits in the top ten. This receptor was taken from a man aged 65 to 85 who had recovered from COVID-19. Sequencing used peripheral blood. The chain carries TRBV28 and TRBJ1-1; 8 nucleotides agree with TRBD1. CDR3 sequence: CASWNRGGTEAFF. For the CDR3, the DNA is TGTGCCAGCTGGAACAGGGGGGGAACTGAAGCTTTCTTT.